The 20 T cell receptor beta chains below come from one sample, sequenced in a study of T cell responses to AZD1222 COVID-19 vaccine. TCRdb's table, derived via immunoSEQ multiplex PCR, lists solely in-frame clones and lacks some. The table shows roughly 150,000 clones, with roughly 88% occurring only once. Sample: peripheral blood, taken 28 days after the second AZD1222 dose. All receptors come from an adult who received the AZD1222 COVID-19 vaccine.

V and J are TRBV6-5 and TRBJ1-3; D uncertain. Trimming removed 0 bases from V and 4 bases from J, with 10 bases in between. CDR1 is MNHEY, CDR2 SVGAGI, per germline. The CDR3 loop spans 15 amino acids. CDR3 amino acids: CASSYSPGRGNTIYF. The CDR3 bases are TGTGCCAGCAGTTACTCCCCCGGACGGGGAAACACCATATATTTT.

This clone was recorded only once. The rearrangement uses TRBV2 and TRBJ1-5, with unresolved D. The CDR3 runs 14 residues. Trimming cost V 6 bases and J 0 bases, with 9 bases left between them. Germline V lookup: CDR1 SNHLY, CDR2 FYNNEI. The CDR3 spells CASRRTDSNQPQHF. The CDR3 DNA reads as TGTGCCAGCAGACGGACGGATAGCAATCAGCCCCAGCATTTT.

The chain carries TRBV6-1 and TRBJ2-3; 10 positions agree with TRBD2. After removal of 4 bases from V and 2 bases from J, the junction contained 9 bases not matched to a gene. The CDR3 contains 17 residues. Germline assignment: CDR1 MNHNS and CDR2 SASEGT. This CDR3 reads CASSGSIAGGNTDTQYF. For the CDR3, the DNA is TGTGCCAGCAGTGGCTCGATAGCGGGGGGCAACACAGATACGCAGTATTTT.

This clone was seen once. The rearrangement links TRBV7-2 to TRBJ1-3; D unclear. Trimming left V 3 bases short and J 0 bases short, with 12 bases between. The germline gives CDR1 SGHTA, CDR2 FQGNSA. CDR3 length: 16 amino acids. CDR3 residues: CASSFGEQHSGNTIYF. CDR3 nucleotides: TGTGCCAGCAGCTTTGGTGAACAGCACTCTGGAAACACCATATATTTT.

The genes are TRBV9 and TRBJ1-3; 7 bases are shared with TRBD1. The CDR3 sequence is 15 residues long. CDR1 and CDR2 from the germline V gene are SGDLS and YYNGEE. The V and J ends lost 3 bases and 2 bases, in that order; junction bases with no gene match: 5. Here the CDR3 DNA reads TGTGCCAGCAGCGCGGGACAGTCTACTGGAAACACCATATATTTT. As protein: CASSAGQSTGNTIYF.

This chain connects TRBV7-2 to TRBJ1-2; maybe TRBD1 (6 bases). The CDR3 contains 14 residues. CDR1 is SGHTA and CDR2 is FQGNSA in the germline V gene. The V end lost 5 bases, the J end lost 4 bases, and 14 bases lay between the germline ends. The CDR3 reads CASSREVGGYGYTF. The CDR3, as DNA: TGTGCCAGCAGCCGCGAGGTAGGGGGCTATGGCTACACCTTC.

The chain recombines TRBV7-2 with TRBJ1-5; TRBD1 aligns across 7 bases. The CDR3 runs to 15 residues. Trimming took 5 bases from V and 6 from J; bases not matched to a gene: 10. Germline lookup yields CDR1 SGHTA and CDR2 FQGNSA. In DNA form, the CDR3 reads TGTGCCAGCAGCGCCGAAAGGGGGCTGGGTCAGCCCCAGCATTTT. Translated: CASSAERGLGQPQHF. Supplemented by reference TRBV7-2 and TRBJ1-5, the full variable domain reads GAGVSQSPSNKVTEKGKDVELRCDPISGHTALYWYRQSLGQGLEFLIYFQGNSAPDKSGLPSDRFSAERTGGSVSTLTIQRTQQEDSAVYLCASSAERGLGQPQHFGDGTRLSIL.

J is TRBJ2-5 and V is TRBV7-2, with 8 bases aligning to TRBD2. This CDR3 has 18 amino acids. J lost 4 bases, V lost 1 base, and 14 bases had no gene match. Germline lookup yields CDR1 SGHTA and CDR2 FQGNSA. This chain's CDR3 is CASSLVSRGLVLRETQYF. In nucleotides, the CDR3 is TGTGCCAGCAGCTTAGTCTCCCGGGGACTAGTGCTTCGAGAGACCCAGTACTTC.

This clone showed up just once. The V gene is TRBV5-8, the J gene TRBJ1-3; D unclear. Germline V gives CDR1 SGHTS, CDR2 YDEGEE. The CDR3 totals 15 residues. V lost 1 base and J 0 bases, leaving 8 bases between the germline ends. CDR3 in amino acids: CASSLYSVSGNTIYF. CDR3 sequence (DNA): TGTGCCAGCAGCTTGTACTCAGTCTCTGGAAACACCATATATTTT. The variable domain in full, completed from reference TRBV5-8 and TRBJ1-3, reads EAGVTQSPTHLIKTRGQQATLRCSPISGHTSVYWYQQALGLGLQFLLWYDEGEERNRGNFPPRFSGRQFPNYSSELNVNALELEDSALYLCASSLYSVSGNTIYFGEGSWLTVV.

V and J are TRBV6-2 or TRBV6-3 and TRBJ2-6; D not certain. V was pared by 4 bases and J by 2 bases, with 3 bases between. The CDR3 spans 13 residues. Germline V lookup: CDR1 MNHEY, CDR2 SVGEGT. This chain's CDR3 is CASSLTGANVLTF. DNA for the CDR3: TGTGCCAGCAGTTTAACTGGGGCCAACGTCCTGACTTTC.

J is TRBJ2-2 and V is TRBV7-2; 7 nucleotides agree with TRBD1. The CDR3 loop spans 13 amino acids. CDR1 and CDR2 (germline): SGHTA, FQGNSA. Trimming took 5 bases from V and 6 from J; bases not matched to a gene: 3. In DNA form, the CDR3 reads TGTGCCAGCAGCCAAGGGACAGCCGGGGAGCTGTTTTTT. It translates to CASSQGTAGELFF.

Written as DNA, the CDR3 is TGTGCCAGCAGACCTGACAGGACGAACACTGAAGCTTTCTTT. Its translation is CASRPDRTNTEAFF. This chain uses TRBV7-2 with TRBJ1-1, with a tentative D call TRBD1 (6 bases). The V and J ends lost 6 bases and 1 base respectively, with 12 bases between them. The CDR3 consists of 14 residues. Germline assignment: CDR1 SGHTA and CDR2 FQGNSA.

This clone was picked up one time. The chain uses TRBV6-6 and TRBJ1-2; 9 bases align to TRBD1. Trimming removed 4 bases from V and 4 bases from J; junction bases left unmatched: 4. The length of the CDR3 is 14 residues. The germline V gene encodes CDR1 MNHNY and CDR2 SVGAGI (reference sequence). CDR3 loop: CASSSGQGRYGYTF. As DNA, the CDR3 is TGTGCCAGCAGTTCCGGACAGGGGCGCTATGGCTACACCTTC.

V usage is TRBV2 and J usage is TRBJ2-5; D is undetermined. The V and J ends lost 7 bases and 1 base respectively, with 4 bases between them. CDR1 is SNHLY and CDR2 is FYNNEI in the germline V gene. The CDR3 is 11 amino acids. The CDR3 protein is CASNLQETQYF. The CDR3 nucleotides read TGTGCCAGCAACCTCCAAGAGACCCAGTACTTC.

CDR3 nucleotides: TGTGCCAGTAGGGAGTTACGGTCGACAGGTCCACAAGAGACCCAGTACTTC. It is translated as CASRELRSTGPQETQYF. V gene TRBV19 combines with J gene TRBJ2-5; D perhaps matches TRBD1 (6 bases). Trimming took off 6 bases at V and 2 bases at J, with 22 bases between the two ends. The CDR3 is 17 amino acids. Germline V lookup: CDR1 LNHDA, CDR2 SQIVND (reference sequence).

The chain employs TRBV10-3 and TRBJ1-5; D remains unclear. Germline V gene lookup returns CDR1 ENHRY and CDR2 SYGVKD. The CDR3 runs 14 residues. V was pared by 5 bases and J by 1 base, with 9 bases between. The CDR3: CAISTTASNQPQHF. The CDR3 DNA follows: TGTGCCATCAGTACGACGGCGAGCAATCAGCCCCAGCATTTT.

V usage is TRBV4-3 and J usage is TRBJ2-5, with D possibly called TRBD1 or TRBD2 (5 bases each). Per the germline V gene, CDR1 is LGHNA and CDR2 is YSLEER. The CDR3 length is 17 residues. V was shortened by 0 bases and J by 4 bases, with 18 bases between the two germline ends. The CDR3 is CASSQDRGRVGGETQYF. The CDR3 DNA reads TGCGCCAGCAGCCAAGATCGGGGCAGGGTAGGAGGAGAGACCCAGTACTTC.

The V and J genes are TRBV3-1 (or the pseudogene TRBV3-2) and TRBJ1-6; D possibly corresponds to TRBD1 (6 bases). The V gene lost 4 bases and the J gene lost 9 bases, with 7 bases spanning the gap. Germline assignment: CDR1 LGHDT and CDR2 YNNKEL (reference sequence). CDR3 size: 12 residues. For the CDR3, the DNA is TGTGCCAGCAGCCGGGACATTTCACCCCTCCACTTT. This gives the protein CASSRDISPLHF.

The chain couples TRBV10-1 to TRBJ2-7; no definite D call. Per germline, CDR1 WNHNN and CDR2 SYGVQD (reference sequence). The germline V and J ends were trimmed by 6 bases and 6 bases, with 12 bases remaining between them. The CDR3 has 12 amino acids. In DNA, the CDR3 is TGCGCCAGCAGCAAAGATTCCCGCGAGCAGTACTTC. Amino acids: CASSKDSREQYF.

The CDR3 DNA reads TGTGCCAGCCGAGCAATAGCCAAAAACATTCAGTACTTC. Amino acids: CASRAIAKNIQYF. The chain joins TRBV19 to TRBJ2-4; D uncertain. CDR1 LNHDA and CDR2 SQIVND come from the germline V gene (reference sequence). This CDR3 is 13 amino acids long. V was shortened by 9 bases and J by 0 bases, with 9 bases between the two germline ends. Drawing the rest from reference TRBV19 and TRBJ2-4, the complete variable domain is DGGITQSPKYLFRKEGQNVTLSCEQNLNHDAMYWYRQDPGQGLRLIYYSQIVNDFQKGDIAEGYSVSREKKESFPLTVTSAQKNPTAFYLCASRAIAKNIQYFGAGTRLSVL.